This T cell receptor (beta chain) derives from a study of T cells in Graves' hyperthyroidism and ophthalmopathy (dated by TCRdb to the late 2010s). With respect to the entire study: Peripheral blood samples were taken at initial diagnosis, before any treatment was given. To identify TCR V-J signatures that set the groups apart, the researchers used a discovery cohort of roughly 100 patients, made up of about 44 with Graves' ophthalmopathy and approximately 57 with stable Graves' hyperthyroidism. An independent validation cohort of under 20 hyperthyroidism patients and approximately 17 patients who later progressed to ophthalmopathy tested prospective prediction of ophthalmopathy. The 90 to 100 discovery patients were randomly split 7:3 into training and test sets. In addition, the study compared T-cell repertoires in thyroid tissue and in blood from six Graves' hyperthyroidism patients. After blood sampling, hyperthyroidism patients were treated with methimazole at a starting dose of 30 mg daily, and ophthalmopathy patients were treated with high-dose intravenous methylprednisolone. TCR Vbeta CDR3 sequencing of fewer than 150 peripheral blood samples (around 45 ophthalmopathy, 75 or so hyperthyroidism and around 17 progressor patients) is reported in the paper. Study-wide findings and limitations: No statistical method was used to fix the sample size in advance, and group allocation was not hidden from the investigators. Blood samples also contained most of the expanded thyroid clonotypes (frequency above 0.001), which suggests that blood repertoires may reflect thyroid immune responses. A model built on a 13 V-J signature distinguished ophthalmopathy from stable hyperthyroidism, reaching about 88% sensitivity and 81.08% specificity in cross-validation and 80%/75% in testing. During validation, the model predicted progression to ophthalmopathy a median of around 7 months ahead of onset, with 70.59% sensitivity and almost 75% specificity.

Amplification of TCR beta CDR3 regions was carried out from RNA transcripts. For the first round of RT-PCR on the TCR CDR3, the HTBI primer set was used together with the Qiagen OneStep RT-PCR kit. Libraries were constructed in a second round of multiplex PCR, after which size selection and purification were performed. Libraries were sequenced paired-end with 100 bp reads on an Illumina HiSeq2000. The study's own analysis went as follows. SOAPnuke was used to process the raw data, with reads discarded if the reads contained adapters or uncalled bases, had a mean Phred below 15, or lacked an exact constant-primer or identifier match. High-quality paired reads were merged using COPE v1.2.5, and each unique nucleotide sequence was defined as a clonotype. MiTCR v1.1 was used to align the clonotypes against IMGT TRBV, TRBD and TRBJ reference segments. The analysis included only V-J combinations with a frequency above 0.0001, which together covered around 99% of the repertoires. The TCS score was defined as F50 (clonal expansion) divided by E x V (chaos), with BLOSUM62-based TCRdist calculated between CDR3 peptides within each V-J. Welch's t-statistics and random forest reduced fewer than 600 V-J features to under 15, which were used in a naive Bayes classifier (R e1071). TCRdb ran its own pipeline on the public reads, namely fastp trimming at Q25 and MiXCR clone calling, and kept in-frame beta chains. Identical CDR3 protein sequences are pooled into one entry, listed with their most common genes and DNA. These V and J calls derive from TCRdb rather than the authors' analysis. The sample table holds approximately 380,000 distinct CDR3 sequences, of which about 14% were seen once. The ten biggest clones cover 28% of the sample.

CDR1 SQVTM and CDR2 ANQGSEA were looked up in the germline V gene. The cysteine opens and the phenylalanine closes a CDR3 of 13 amino acids. Only the CDR3 DNA stays, 39 bases, in frame from base 1. The junction shows trimming of 8 bases on V and 4 bases on J, and the gene matches do not reach 7 bases of it. In the ophthalmopathy patients, disease was moderately to severely active, with a Clinical Activity Score of 3 or more, a NOSPECS grade of 4 or more, and a duration of less than 3 months. Any patient with an uncontrolled infection, another autoimmune disease, pregnancy or lactation was excluded. Diagnoses were based on clinical symptoms, serum thyroxine and TRAb, thyroid ultrasound and orbital computed tomography. Ficoll-Paque density gradient centrifugation was used to isolate PBMCs from about 9 ml of fresh peripheral blood. Total RNA was extracted with Trizol reagent, and quality was checked on an Agilent 2100 Bioanalyzer.

With respect to this clonotype: Its antigen specificity is not known. It may be a read error: a sequence one base away is much more abundant.

The chain was built from TRBV29-1 and TRBJ2-3; TRBD2 agrees with 9 junctional bases. Material: blood. The source is a man aged 45 to 65 with Graves' ophthalmopathy. CDR3 reads: CSTRGGTADTQYF. In nucleotide form, the sequence is TGCAGCACGCGGGGGGGTACAGCAGATACGCAGTATTTT.